What follows are 16 T cell receptor beta chains derived from one specimen sequenced in a study of CD8 T cells in Susac syndrome. An amount of RNA that ranged from roughly 0.45 to 1 ug was reverse transcribed with random hexamers. TCRdb passed the immunoSEQ multiplex PCR reads through MiXCR, listing each CDR3 protein once. The data show some 160,000 distinct CDR3 sequences, 92% seen once. Material: CD4+ T cells from PBMCs. Source of these receptors: a human donor in good health.

This sequence joins TRBV5-1 and TRBJ1-2; no firm D call. The CDR3 is 13 residues long. Trimming left V 0 bases short and J 6 bases short, with 9 bases between. CDR1 and CDR2 from the germline V gene are SGHRS and YFSETQ. The CDR3 spells CASSLEGINGYTF. For the CDR3, the DNA is TGCGCCAGCAGCTTGGAGGGAATCAATGGCTACACCTTC.

The gene calls are TRBV11-2 and TRBJ2-3; perhaps TRBD1 as D (5 bases). This CDR3 has 12 amino acids. V was shortened by 4 bases and J by 6 bases, with 8 bases between the two germline ends. The germline V gene encodes CDR1 SGHAT and CDR2 FQNNGV. The CDR3 reads CASSSDSDTQYF. CDR3 DNA: TGTGCCAGCAGCTCAGACAGCGATACGCAGTATTTT. The full variable domain, rest sourced from reference TRBV11-2 and TRBJ2-3, is EAGVAQSPRYKIIEKRQSVAFWCNPISGHATLYWYQQILGQGPKLLIQFQNNGVVDDSQLPKDRFSAERLKGVDSTLKIQPAKLEDSAVYLCASSSDSDTQYFGPGTRLTVL.

The CDR3 protein is CSARDIEREPYEQYF. The CDR3 region has the DNA TGCAGTGCTAGAGATATAGAGCGGGAACCCTACGAGCAGTACTTC. The V gene is TRBV20-1, the J gene TRBJ2-7, with 7 bases matching TRBD2. The CDR3 loop spans 15 amino acids. Germline V gene data show CDR1 as DFQATT and CDR2 as SNEGSKA (reference sequence). Unmatched junction bases numbered 7, after V lost 0 bases and J lost 2 bases.

The gene calls are TRBV2 and TRBJ1-1; D remains ambiguous. Trimming shortened V by 1 base and J by 11 bases, and 14 bases separated the two germline ends. The CDR3 extends over 13 amino acids. Germline loops: CDR1 SNHLY, CDR2 FYNNEI. CDR3 nucleotides: TGTGCCAGCAGTGAAGGAGTGAGAAGGGTGGCTTTCTTT. This sequence encodes CASSEGVRRVAFF.

In nucleotides, the CDR3 is TGTGCCAGCACCATACAGGGGGAGGGCAATGAGCAGTTCTTC. Residues: CASTIQGEGNEQFF. The chain has TRBV28 and TRBJ2-1, with TRBD1 as a possible D gene (8 bases). CDR3 length equals 14 residues. The V end was cut by 7 bases, the J end by 6 bases, with 16 bases between. From germline, CDR1 is MDHEN and CDR2 SYDVKM.

The V gene is TRBV2, the J gene TRBJ1-5, with no clear D. The CDR3 extends over 12 amino acids. The ends were cut back, 6 bases at V and 1 base at J, with 4 bases in the middle. Germline V gives CDR1 SNHLY, CDR2 FYNNEI. CDR3 DNA sequence: TGTGCCAGCAGGGTCAGCAATCAGCCCCAGCATTTT. Translated, it gives CASRVSNQPQHF.

The V and J genes are TRBV9 and TRBJ1-5; D remains ambiguous. The CDR3 extends over 13 amino acids. The V end lost 0 bases, the J end lost 4 bases, and 5 bases lay between the germline ends. Germline values: CDR1 SGDLS, CDR2 YYNGEE. The CDR3 region has the DNA TGTGCCAGCAGCGTAGAAGATAATCAGCCCCAGCATTTT. Amino acid sequence: CASSVEDNQPQHF. Supplemented by reference TRBV9 and TRBJ1-5, the full variable domain reads DSGVTQTPKHLITATGQRVTLRCSPRSGDLSVYWYQQSLDQGLQFLIQYYNGEERAKGNILERFSAQQFPDLHSELNLSSLELGDSALYFCASSVEDNQPQHFGDGTRLSIL.

V usage is TRBV6-5 and J usage is TRBJ1-2; possible D gene TRBD1, 6 bases. The germline CDR1 and CDR2 sequences are MNHEY and SVGAGI. V lost 5 bases and J lost 3, with 13 bases in between. The CDR3 consists of 14 residues. Written as DNA, the CDR3 is TGTGCCAGCAGTCCCAGGGGTAGGGACTATGGCTACACCTTC. It codes for CASSPRGRDYGYTF.

This sequence joins TRBV2 and TRBJ1-5; D ambiguous. The CDR3 is made up of 13 amino acids. V lost 1 base and J lost 7, with 8 bases in between. Germline V lookup: CDR1 SNHLY, CDR2 FYNNEI. The CDR3 spells CASSEGRSQPQHF. The CDR3 nucleotides read TGTGCCAGCAGTGAAGGGAGAAGCCAGCCCCAGCATTTT.

This chain joins TRBV20-1 and TRBJ2-3, with D possibly matching TRBD1 (5 bases). There are 13 residues in the CDR3. Germline assignment: CDR1 DFQATT and CDR2 SNEGSKA (reference sequence). The CDR3 DNA is TGCAGCCTCCCTGGGGCGAGCACAGATACGCAGTATTTT. Translation gives CSLPGASTDTQYF.

The chain carries TRBV7-2 and TRBJ2-2; no clear D gene. Trimming removed 3 bases at V and 4 bases at J, with 6 bases between. The CDR3 is made up of 13 amino acids. Germline V gives CDR1 SGHTA, CDR2 FQGNSA. CDR3 sequence: CASSFERTGELFF. The CDR3 region has the DNA TGTGCCAGCAGCTTTGAACGCACCGGGGAGCTGTTTTTT. The variable domain in full, completed from reference TRBV7-2 and TRBJ2-2, reads GAGVSQSPSNKVTEKGKDVELRCDPISGHTALYWYRQSLGQGLEFLIYFQGNSAPDKSGLPSDRFSAERTGGSVSTLTIQRTQQEDSAVYLCASSFERTGELFFGEGSRLTVL.

This clonotype showed up just a few times. The chain uses TRBV27 and TRBJ2-7; maybe TRBD2 (5 bases). Per the germline V gene, CDR1 is MNHEY and CDR2 is SMNVEV (reference sequence). V was shortened by 5 bases and J by 0 bases, with 17 bases between the two germline ends. CDR3 length equals 16 residues. CDR3: CASSPTVWGDSYEQYF. CDR3 DNA: TGTGCCAGCAGTCCCACCGTCTGGGGAGACTCCTACGAGCAGTACTTC.

This sequence joins TRBV28 and TRBJ1-2; 8 bases agree with TRBD1. V shed 10 bases, J shed 4 bases, and the junction held 8 bases outside the gene matches. This CDR3 has 13 amino acids. Germline V gene sequence: CDR1 MDHEN, CDR2 SYDVKM. Written as DNA, the CDR3 is TGTGCCATCCGAAATACAGGGGGCTATGGCTACACCTTC. The encoded protein is CAIRNTGGYGYTF.

The rearrangement uses TRBV5-1 and TRBJ1-1; D not certain. Germline V gene sequence: CDR1 SGHRS, CDR2 YFSETQ. V was shortened by 4 bases and J by 3 bases, with 13 bases between the two germline ends. The CDR3 runs 14 residues. CDR3 amino acids: CASSLGEPDTEAFF. CDR3 in DNA: TGCGCCAGCAGCCTCGGAGAACCAGACACTGAAGCTTTCTTT.

V gene TRBV20-1 combines with J gene TRBJ2-1; D might be TRBD1 or TRBD2, each matching 6 bases. CDR3 length: 14 residues. Germline V lookup: CDR1 DFQATT, CDR2 SNEGSKA (reference sequence). Trimming removed 3 bases at V and 10 bases at J, with 19 bases between. The CDR3 coding sequence is TGCAGTGCTAGCCAAACTAGAGGGGGGTCCGAGCAGTTCTTC. Translating it yields CSASQTRGGSEQFF.

CDR3 sequence (DNA): TGTGCCAGCAGTTCAGCGGGGGGGCCCGGAGATACGCAGTATTTT. It encodes CASSSAGGPGDTQYF. This chain uses TRBV27 with TRBJ2-3; 10 bases are shared with TRBD2. V dropped 4 bases and J dropped 5; count of bases not matched to a gene: 6. The CDR3 runs 15 residues. CDR1 is MNHEY and CDR2 is SMNVEV in the germline V gene (reference sequence).